This T cell receptor (beta chain) appears in the sequencing data of a study of Graves' ophthalmopathy and Graves' hyperthyroidism. Findings of the study overall: The model achieved 70.59% sensitivity and less than 75% specificity for ophthalmopathy progression.

Germline V gene data show CDR1 as MNHEY and CDR2 as SVGAGI. The CDR3 totals 15 residues. Losses at the gene ends were 2 bases for V and 6 bases for J; bases not matched to a gene: 8. Turning to this clonotype: Its cognate antigen is unknown.

The TCR beta CDR3 regions underwent amplification from RNA transcripts. The authors performed first-round RT-PCR with HTBI primers and then a second-round multiplex PCR. TCRdb itself ran the multiplex PCR reads through MiXCR, one entry per CDR3 protein. The table includes fewer than 600,000 distinct CDR3 sequences, approximately 15% detected once. The sequenced sample consisted of blood. The clonotype comes from a woman in her 30s with Graves' ophthalmopathy. V is TRBV6-5 and J is TRBJ2-7; TRBD2 aligns across 9 bases. CDR3 in amino acids: CASSYGGGGASEQYF. In DNA, the CDR3 is TGTGCCAGCAGTTACGGAGGCGGGGGGGCCTCCGAGCAGTACTTC.